This TCR beta chain was sequenced during a study of shared clonotypes between healthy human individuals. Notes on this clone: What it binds is unknown.

Replicate PCRs run on sorted subsets employed approximately 0.2 ug DNA, around 27,000 T cell genomes. Sequencing used immunoSEQ multiplex PCR; TCRdb keeps in-frame clones, though not all of them. In the table there are fewer than 1.6 million clones, 98% to 99% of which are singletons. The V gene lost 2 bases and the J gene lost 9 bases, with 13 bases spanning the gap. The CDR3 length is 13 residues. The germline CDR1 and CDR2 sequences are SEHNR and FQNEAQ (reference sequence). Study-wide findings and caveats: Non-shared clonotypes had lower generation probabilities than those shared by all four donors.

This TCR derives from a man aged 30 to 39 in good health. Material: naive CD4+ T cells sorted from blood. Subset indicated: CD45RA+ positively selected. The chain employs TRBV7-9 and TRBJ1-1; tentative D call: TRBD1 (6 bases). The DNA of the CDR3 is TGTGCCAGCAGCTTACGACAGGTAGCTCAAGCTTTCTTT. Protein product: CASSLRQVAQAFF.